What follows are 24 T cell receptor beta chains derived from one specimen sequenced in a study of identical twins. TCRdb fed the 5' RACE reads into MiXCR, producing one record per CDR3 protein. The table records approximately 230,000 distinct CDR3 sequences, 11% to 15% of them present only once. Sequenced input: memory (CD45RO+) T cells sorted from blood. Every receptor here comes from a woman aged 18-35 years in good health.

CDR3 nucleotide sequence: TGTGCCATCAGTCGGACTAGCGGGGGGTCGAACGAGCAGTACTTC. Its protein product is CAISRTSGGSNEQYF. The V call is TRBV10-3, the J call TRBJ2-7; 14 bases agree with TRBD2. Trimming took 5 bases from V and 5 from J; bases not matched to a gene: 5. This CDR3 is built from 15 residues. Germline CDR1 is ENHRY and CDR2 is SYGVKD.

The chain combines TRBV20-1 with TRBJ2-1; 9 bases match TRBD2. The CDR3 runs to 14 residues. V lost 6 bases and J lost 7; bases outside the gene matches: 10. Germline values: CDR1 DFQATT, CDR2 SNEGSKA (reference sequence). CDR3 in DNA: TGCAGTGCCAAAGGGGCTAGCGGGACAAATGAGCAGTTCTTC. Protein product: CSAKGASGTNEQFF.

V is TRBV12-3 or TRBV12-4 and J is TRBJ2-7, with 8 bases lining up with TRBD1. CDR3 length: 14 residues. The V and J ends lost 5 bases and 5 bases, in that order; junction bases with no gene match: 8. CDR3 nucleotide sequence: TGTGCCAGCAGTGCCGACAGGGGTCCCAACGAGCAGTACTTC. Encoded protein: CASSADRGPNEQYF.

The chain links TRBV6-5 to TRBJ1-2; possibly TRBD1 for D (6 bases). The CDR3 extends over 12 amino acids. Looked up from germline, CDR1 is MNHEY and CDR2 is SVGAGI. V was cut by 4 bases and J by 8 bases, with 11 bases left in between. CDR3 residues: CASSSGAGGYTF. As DNA, the CDR3 is TGTGCCAGCAGTTCGGGGGCGGGAGGCTACACCTTC.

V is TRBV6-1 and J is TRBJ1-4; D is undetermined. This CDR3 has 13 amino acids. V lost 5 bases to trimming and J lost 6 bases, with 10 bases between them. Per germline, CDR1 MNHNS and CDR2 SASEGT. The CDR3 region has the DNA TGTGCCAGCAGTCGGAAGGTTGATGAAAAACTGTTTTTT. This translates into CASSRKVDEKLFF.

Only a few counts were recorded for this clonotype. This chain joins TRBV15 and TRBJ2-1; 11 bases agree with TRBD2. The length of the CDR3 is 17 residues. From germline, CDR1 is LNHNV and CDR2 YYDKDF (reference sequence). The V segment lost 0 bases and the J segment 8 bases; nucleotides outside the gene matches: 9. Here the CDR3 reads CATSRDKILAGVDEQFF. DNA of the CDR3: TGTGCCACCAGCAGAGATAAGATACTAGCGGGAGTTGATGAGCAGTTCTTC. The full variable domain, with the rest looked up from reference TRBV15 and TRBJ2-1, is DAMVIQNPRYQVTQFGKPVTLSCSQTLNHNVMYWYQQKSSQAPKLLFHYYDKDFNNEADTPDNFQSRRPNTSFCFLDIRSPGLGDTAMYLCATSRDKILAGVDEQFFGPGTRLTVL.

This clonotype was seen a handful of times. The rearrangement joins TRBV2 to TRBJ2-1, with 13 nucleotides matching TRBD2. This CDR3 has 15 residues. The germline V gene has CDR1 SNHLY and CDR2 FYNNEI. V trimming: 6 bases; J trimming: 6 bases; junction bases outside the gene matches: 5. The CDR3 DNA reads as TGTGCCAGCAGCCTGGGACTAGCGGGGATCAATGAGCAGTTCTTC. The encoded protein is CASSLGLAGINEQFF.

This clonotype was recorded a few times. The rearrangement uses TRBV20-1 and TRBJ2-7; possibly TRBD1 for D (6 bases). The CDR3 extends over 14 amino acids. In germline, CDR1 is DFQATT, CDR2 SNEGSKA (reference sequence). V was cut by 0 bases and J by 6 bases, with 15 bases left in between. The CDR3 region has the DNA TGCAGTGCTAGAGATCTGGCAGGGGTTGGCGAGCAGTACTTC. It specifies CSARDLAGVGEQYF.

This clonotype has only a few counts. This chain uses TRBV6-5 with TRBJ1-2; D not certain. Germline V gene lookup returns CDR1 MNHEY and CDR2 SVGAGI. V was trimmed by 7 bases and J by 0 bases, leaving 9 bases between them. CDR3 length: 13 residues. The chain's CDR3 is CASMLSANYGYTF. CDR3 coding DNA: TGTGCCAGCATGCTCTCAGCTAACTATGGCTACACCTTC.

This clonotype came up a few times. The rearrangement uses TRBV6-6 and TRBJ1-6; TRBD1 aligns across 10 bases. The CDR3 length is 13 residues. CDR1 is MNHNY, CDR2 SVGAGI, per germline (reference sequence). Trimming at V came to 8 bases and at J to 10 bases, leaving 5 bases not matched to a gene. DNA for the CDR3: TGTGCCAGCGCAGGGACAGGGGAATCACCCCTCCACTTT. This encodes CASAGTGESPLHF.

This clonotype has only a few counts. This chain connects TRBV7-6 to TRBJ2-3; TRBD2 agrees at 8 bases. The CDR3 length is 16 residues. V shed 5 bases, J shed 5 bases, and the junction held 12 bases outside the gene matches. Germline-derived CDR1 and CDR2 are SGHVS and FNYEAQ. For the CDR3, the DNA is TGTGCCAGCAGCCCACGGGTAGCGGGGACGGGAGATACGCAGTATTTT. Its translation: CASSPRVAGTGDTQYF.

This chain connects TRBV15 to TRBJ2-3; 13 bases map to TRBD2. The CDR3 totals 16 residues. The V segment lost 5 bases and the J segment 2 bases; nucleotides outside the gene matches: 4. Germline V gene lookup returns CDR1 LNHNV and CDR2 YYDKDF (reference sequence). The CDR3 nucleotides read TGTGCCACCAGCGGTGGACTAGCGGGGGCCACAGATACGCAGTATTTT. It yields the protein CATSGGLAGATDTQYF.

The chain combines TRBV18 with TRBJ2-3, with a weak D call TRBD2 (6 bases). The V gene lost 2 bases and the J gene lost 2 bases, with 11 bases spanning the gap. Germline CDR1 is KGHSH and CDR2 is LQKENI. This CDR3 contains 15 residues. The CDR3 loop reads CASSPRRELTDTQYF. In DNA, the CDR3 is TGTGCCAGCTCACCAAGGAGGGAACTCACAGATACGCAGTATTTT.

The chain links TRBV7-8 to TRBJ1-1, with a weak D call TRBD1 (5 bases). The CDR3 is 15 residues long. V shed 2 bases and J shed 4 bases, with 14 bases lying between them. Germline lookup yields CDR1 SGHVS and CDR2 FQNEAQ. Here the CDR3 reads CASSLRERGSTEAFF. For the CDR3, the DNA is TGTGCCAGCAGCTTACGCGAGAGGGGTAGCACTGAAGCTTTCTTT.

The sample holds many counts of this clonotype. This chain links TRBV5-1 with TRBJ1-6, with D unclear. V gave up 2 bases and J gave up 0 bases, with 6 bases separating them. Germline CDR1 is SGHRS and CDR2 is YFSETQ. The CDR3 contains 15 residues. The CDR3 coding sequence is TGCGCCAGCAGCTTTGAAGGCTCCTATAATTCACCCCTCCACTTT. Translated: CASSFEGSYNSPLHF.

V gene TRBV21-1 combines with J gene TRBJ2-7. TRBV21-1 has pseudogene status. The CDR3 runs to 15 residues. The CDR3 region is CASSPPWSVPYEQYF. The CDR3 region has the DNA TGTGCCAGCAGCCCACCTTGGTCGGTGCCCTACGAGCAGTACTTC.

This clonotype occurred a few times. The CDR3, as DNA: TGTGCCATCATTGTAGGAGGTACGCAGTATTTT. It translates to CAIIVGGTQYF. This chain uses TRBV10-3 with TRBJ2-3, with D possibly TRBD2 on 5 matching bases. Germline CDR1 reads ENHRY; CDR2 reads SYGVKD. V dropped 7 bases and J dropped 8 bases, with 10 bases sitting between them. The CDR3 sequence is 11 residues long.

There are many counts of this clonotype. This rearrangement joins TRBV20-1 to TRBJ2-3, with TRBD2 as a possible D gene (7 bases). The CDR3 sequence is 13 residues long. Germline lookup yields CDR1 DFQATT and CDR2 SNEGSKA (reference sequence). Trimming pared 3 bases from V and 2 bases from J, leaving 9 bases between. CDR3 residues: CSASRGATDTQYF. In DNA, the CDR3 is TGCAGTGCTAGCCGGGGGGCCACAGATACGCAGTATTTT.

This clonotype appeared many times. The chain links TRBV20-1 to TRBJ2-5, with TRBD2 matching over 13 bases. This CDR3 region has 16 residues. In germline, CDR1 is DFQATT, CDR2 SNEGSKA (reference sequence). The junction had 4 bases not matched to a gene; V was cut back by 1 base and J by 2 bases. CDR3 in amino acids: CSARGAGLAGQETQYF. CDR3 DNA: TGCAGTGCTAGAGGAGCGGGACTAGCGGGGCAAGAGACCCAGTACTTC.

This chain connects TRBV12-3 or TRBV12-4 to TRBJ2-7; 10 nucleotides align to TRBD1. The CDR3 consists of 14 residues. After removal of 6 bases from V and 3 bases from J, the junction contained 5 bases not matched to a gene. The CDR3 protein is CASRPGTGDYEQYF. The CDR3, as DNA: TGTGCCAGCAGGCCCGGGACAGGGGACTACGAGCAGTACTTC.

This clonotype was recorded a few times. Here the CDR3 DNA reads TGTGCCAGCAGTTTATTAGCGGGAGGAGGAGAGACCCAGTACTTC. This sequence encodes CASSLLAGGGETQYF. The rearrangement joins TRBV12-3 or TRBV12-4 to TRBJ2-5; 10 bases match TRBD2. The trim removed 2 bases at V and 4 bases at J, leaving 4 bases unmatched. The CDR3 is 15 residues long.

This clonotype was found a few times. This sequence joins TRBV11-3 and TRBJ1-1, with D maybe TRBD1 (6 bases). The CDR3 is made up of 13 amino acids. Germline-derived CDR1 and CDR2 are SGHNT and YENEEA. Trimming stripped 6 bases from V and 8 bases from J, with 16 bases between. The CDR3 DNA is TGTGCCAGCAGTCGTGGTGTGGACAGCGAAGCTTTCTTT. Residues: CASSRGVDSEAFF.

This clonotype has a handful of counts. This sequence joins TRBV2 and TRBJ2-1; D gene unclear. This CDR3 spans 13 amino acids. V was shortened by 4 bases and J by 4 bases, with 8 bases between the two germline ends. Germline CDR1 is SNHLY and CDR2 is FYNNEI. CDR3 sequence reads: CASSGSGYNEQFF. The CDR3 DNA reads TGTGCCAGCAGTGGAAGTGGATACAATGAGCAGTTCTTC.

V usage is TRBV20-1 and J usage is TRBJ2-3, with TRBD2 matching over 11 bases. J lost 4 bases, V lost 4 bases, and 4 bases had no gene match. Germline V gene lookup returns CDR1 DFQATT and CDR2 SNEGSKA (reference sequence). CDR3 length equals 14 residues. The CDR3 region is CSAKGTSGADTQYF. Written as DNA, the CDR3 is TGCAGTGCTAAGGGGACTAGCGGTGCAGATACGCAGTATTTT.